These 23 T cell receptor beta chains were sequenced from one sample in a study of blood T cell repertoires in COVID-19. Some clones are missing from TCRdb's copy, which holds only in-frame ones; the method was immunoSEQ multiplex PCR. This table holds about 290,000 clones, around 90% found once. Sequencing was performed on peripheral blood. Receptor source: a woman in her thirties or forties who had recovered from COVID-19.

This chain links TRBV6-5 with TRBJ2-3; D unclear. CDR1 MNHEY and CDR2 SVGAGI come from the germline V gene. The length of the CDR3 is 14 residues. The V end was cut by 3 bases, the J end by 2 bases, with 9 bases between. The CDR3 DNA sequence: TGTGCCAGCAGTTATCACGAGGACACAGATACGCAGTATTTT. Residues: CASSYHEDTDTQYF.

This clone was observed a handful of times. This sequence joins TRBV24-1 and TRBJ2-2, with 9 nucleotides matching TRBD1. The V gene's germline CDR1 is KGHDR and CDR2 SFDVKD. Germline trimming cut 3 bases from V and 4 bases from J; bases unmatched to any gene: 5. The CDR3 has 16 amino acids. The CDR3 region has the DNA TGTGCCACCAGTGATCCGGGACAGGGAACCACCGGGGAGCTGTTTTTT. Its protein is CATSDPGQGTTGELFF.

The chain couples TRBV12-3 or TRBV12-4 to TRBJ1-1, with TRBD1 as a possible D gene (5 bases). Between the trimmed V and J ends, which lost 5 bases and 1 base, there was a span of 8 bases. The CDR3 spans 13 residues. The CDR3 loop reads CASSVTANTEAFF. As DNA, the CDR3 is TGTGCCAGCAGTGTGACAGCGAACACTGAAGCTTTCTTT.

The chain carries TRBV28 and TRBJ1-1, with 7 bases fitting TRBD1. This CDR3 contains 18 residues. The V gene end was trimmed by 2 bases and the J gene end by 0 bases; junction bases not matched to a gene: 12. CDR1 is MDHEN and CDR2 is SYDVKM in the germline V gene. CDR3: CASSLGLDRKSMNTEAFF. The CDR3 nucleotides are TGTGCCAGCAGTTTAGGGTTGGACAGGAAAAGTATGAACACTGAAGCTTTCTTT.

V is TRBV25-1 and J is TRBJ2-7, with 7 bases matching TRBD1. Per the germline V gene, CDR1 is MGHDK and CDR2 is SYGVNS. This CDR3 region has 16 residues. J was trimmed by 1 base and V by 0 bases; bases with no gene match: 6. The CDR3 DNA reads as TGTGCCAGCAGTGAATACGGGACAGCGTCATCCTACGAGCAGTACTTC. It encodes CASSEYGTASSYEQYF.

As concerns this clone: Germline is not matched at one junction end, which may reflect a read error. CDR3 bases: TGTGCCAGCAGTGAACAAGGGAGTTCAGGCTTC. It translates to CASSEQGSSGF. The rearrangement joins TRBV2 to TRBJ2-7, with TRBD2 as a possible D gene (5 bases). The CDR3 runs to 11 residues. In germline, CDR1 is SNHLY, CDR2 FYNNEI.

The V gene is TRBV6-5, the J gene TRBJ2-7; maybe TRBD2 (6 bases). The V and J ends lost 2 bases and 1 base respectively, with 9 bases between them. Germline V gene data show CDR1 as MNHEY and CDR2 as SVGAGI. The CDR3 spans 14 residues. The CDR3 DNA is TGTGCCAGCAGTTACGCCAGCGGGTCCTACGAGCAGTACTTC. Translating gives CASSYASGSYEQYF.

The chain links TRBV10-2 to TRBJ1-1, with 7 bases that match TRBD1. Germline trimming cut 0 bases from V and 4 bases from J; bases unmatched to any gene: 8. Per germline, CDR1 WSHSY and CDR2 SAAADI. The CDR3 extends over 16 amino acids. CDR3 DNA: TGCGCCAGCAGTGAGTCAGGGCAGGGGGGAAGCACTGAAGCTTTCTTT. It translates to CASSESGQGGSTEAFF.

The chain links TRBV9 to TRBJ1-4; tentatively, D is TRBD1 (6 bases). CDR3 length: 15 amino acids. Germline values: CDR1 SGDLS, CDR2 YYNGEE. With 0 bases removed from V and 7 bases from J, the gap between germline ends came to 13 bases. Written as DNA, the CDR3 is TGTGCCAGCAGCGTAGCACCAGGGGTGGGTGAAAAACTGTTTTTT. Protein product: CASSVAPGVGEKLFF. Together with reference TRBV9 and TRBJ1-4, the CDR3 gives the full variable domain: DSGVTQTPKHLITATGQRVTLRCSPRSGDLSVYWYQQSLDQGLQFLIQYYNGEERAKGNILERFSAQQFPDLHSELNLSSLELGDSALYFCASSVAPGVGEKLFFGSGTQLSVL.

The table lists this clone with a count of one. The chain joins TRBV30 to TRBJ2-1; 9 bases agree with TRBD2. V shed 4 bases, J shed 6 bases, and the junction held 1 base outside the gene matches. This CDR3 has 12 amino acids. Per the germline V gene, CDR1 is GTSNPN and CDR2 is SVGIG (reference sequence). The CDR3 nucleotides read TGTGCCTGGACTAGCGGGGCCAATGAGCAGTTCTTC. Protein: CAWTSGANEQFF.

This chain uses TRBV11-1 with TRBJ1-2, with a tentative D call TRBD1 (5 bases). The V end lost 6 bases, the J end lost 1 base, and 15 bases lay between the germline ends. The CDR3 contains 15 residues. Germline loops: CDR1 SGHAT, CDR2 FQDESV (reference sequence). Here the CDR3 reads CASSPSGTGNYGYTF. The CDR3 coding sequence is TGTGCCAGCAGTCCGAGCGGGACGGGTAACTATGGCTACACCTTC.

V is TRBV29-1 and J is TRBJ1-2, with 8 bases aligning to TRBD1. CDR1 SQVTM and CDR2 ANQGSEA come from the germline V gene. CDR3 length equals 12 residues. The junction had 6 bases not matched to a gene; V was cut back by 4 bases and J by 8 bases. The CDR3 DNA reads TGCAGCGTTGGACGATCAGGGGGCGGCTACACCTTC. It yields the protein CSVGRSGGGYTF.

The CDR3 DNA follows: TGTGCCAGCAGCGTAGGAGGGACTTCTCGGGGTGAGCAGTTCTTC. Translated, it gives CASSVGGTSRGEQFF. This chain joins TRBV9 and TRBJ2-1; a possible D gene is TRBD2 (6 bases). The CDR3 is 15 amino acids. V lost 0 bases to trimming and J lost 9 bases, with 16 bases between them. Germline CDR1 reads SGDLS; CDR2 reads YYNGEE.

The CDR3 spells CASSSDRGPDSPLHF. The CDR3 DNA reads as TGTGCCAGCAGTTCGGACAGGGGGCCAGATTCACCCCTCCACTTT. J is TRBJ1-6 and V is TRBV27; 11 nucleotides line up with TRBD1. Losses at the gene ends were 4 bases for V and 8 bases for J; bases not matched to a gene: 4. Germline CDR1 MNHEY, CDR2 SMNVEV (reference sequence). The CDR3 is 15 amino acids.

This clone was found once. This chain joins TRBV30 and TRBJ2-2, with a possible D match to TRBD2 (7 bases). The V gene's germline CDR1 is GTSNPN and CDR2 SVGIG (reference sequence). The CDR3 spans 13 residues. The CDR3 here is CAMGATGGGELFF. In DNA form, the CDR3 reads TGTGCAATGGGGGCCACGGGAGGTGGGGAGCTGTTTTTT.

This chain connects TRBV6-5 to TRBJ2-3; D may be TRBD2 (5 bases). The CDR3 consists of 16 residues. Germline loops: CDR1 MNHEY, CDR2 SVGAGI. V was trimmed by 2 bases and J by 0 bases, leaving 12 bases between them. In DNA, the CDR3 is TGTGCCAGCAGTTACCCCACGCTAGCTAGCACAGATACGCAGTATTTT. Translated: CASSYPTLASTDTQYF.

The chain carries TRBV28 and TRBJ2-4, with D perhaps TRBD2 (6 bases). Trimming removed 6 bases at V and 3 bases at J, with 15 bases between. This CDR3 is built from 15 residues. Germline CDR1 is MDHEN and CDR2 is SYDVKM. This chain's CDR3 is CASSPKWRVKNIQYF. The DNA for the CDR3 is TGTGCCAGCAGCCCGAAGTGGAGGGTCAAAAACATTCAGTACTTC.

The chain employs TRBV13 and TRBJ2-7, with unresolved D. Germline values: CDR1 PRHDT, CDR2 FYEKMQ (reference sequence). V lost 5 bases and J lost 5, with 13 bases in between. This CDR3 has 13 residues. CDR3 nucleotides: TGTGCCAGCAGCCCTCCGAGTCTCGACGAGCAGTACTTC. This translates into CASSPPSLDEQYF.

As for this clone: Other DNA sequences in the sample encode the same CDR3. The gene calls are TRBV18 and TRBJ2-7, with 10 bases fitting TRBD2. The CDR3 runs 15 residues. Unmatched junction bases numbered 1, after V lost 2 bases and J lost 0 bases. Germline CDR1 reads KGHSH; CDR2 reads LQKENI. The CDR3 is CASSPRLAGSYEQYF. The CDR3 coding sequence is TGTGCCAGCTCACCAAGACTAGCGGGCTCCTACGAGCAGTACTTC. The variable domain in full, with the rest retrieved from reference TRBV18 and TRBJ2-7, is NAGVMQNPRHLVRRRGQEARLRCSPMKGHSHVYWYRQLPEEGLKFMVYLQKENIIDESGMPKERFSAEFPKEGPSILRIQQVVRGDSAAYFCASSPRLAGSYEQYFGPGTRLTVT.

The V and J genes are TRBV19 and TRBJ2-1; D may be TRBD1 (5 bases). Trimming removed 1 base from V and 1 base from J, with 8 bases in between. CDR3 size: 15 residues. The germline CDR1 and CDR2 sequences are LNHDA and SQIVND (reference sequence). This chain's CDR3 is CASSIVQGSYNEQFF. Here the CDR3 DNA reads TGTGCCAGTAGTATAGTGCAGGGTTCCTACAATGAGCAGTTCTTC.

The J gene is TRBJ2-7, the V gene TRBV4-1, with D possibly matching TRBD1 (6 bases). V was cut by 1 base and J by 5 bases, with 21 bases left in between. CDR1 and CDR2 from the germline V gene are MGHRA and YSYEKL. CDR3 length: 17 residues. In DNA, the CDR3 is TGCGCCAGCAGCCAAGGGGCACAACCATCAGGGGCGAACGAGCAGTACTTC. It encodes CASSQGAQPSGANEQYF.

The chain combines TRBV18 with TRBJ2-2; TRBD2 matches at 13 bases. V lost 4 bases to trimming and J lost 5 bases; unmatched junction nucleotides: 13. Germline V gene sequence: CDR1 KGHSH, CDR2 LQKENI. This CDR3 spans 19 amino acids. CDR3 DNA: TGTGCCAGCTCACTACGTCCTAGGACTAGCGGGAGTGGGACCGGGGAGCTGTTTTTT. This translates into CASSLRPRTSGSGTGELFF.

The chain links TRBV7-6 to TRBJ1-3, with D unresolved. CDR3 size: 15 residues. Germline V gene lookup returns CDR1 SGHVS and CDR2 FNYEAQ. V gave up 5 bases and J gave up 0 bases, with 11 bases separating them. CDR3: CASSQEVSSGNTIYF. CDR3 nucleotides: TGTGCCAGCAGCCAGGAGGTCTCCTCTGGAAACACCATATATTTT.